This T cell receptor beta chain was identified in a study of cytomegalovirus exposure and HLA in healthy donors. Points from the study as a whole: Cytomegalovirus status was reportedly diagnosed by the classifier with high sensitivity and specificity.

This clone was observed a handful of times. The antigen is unknown. The PCR made use of 60 Vbeta and 13 Jbeta primers. Clones were read by immunoSEQ multiplex PCR, and TCRdb kept only the in-frame ones, dropping some. Among around 150,000 clones listed, around four fifths were seen once. CDR3 length equals 14 residues. The junction had 5 bases not matched to a gene; V was cut back by 4 bases and J by 5 bases. Germline V gene sequence: CDR1 SGHAT, CDR2 FQNNGV. The chain is built from TRBV11-2 and TRBJ2-7; 10 bases align to TRBD1. The sequence came from a young man in good health. Sequencing input: PBMCs. The CDR3 protein is CASSWDRGGDEQYF. CDR3 coding DNA: TGTGCCAGCAGCTGGGACAGGGGTGGCGACGAGCAGTACTTC. The variable domain in full, completed from reference TRBV11-2 and TRBJ2-7, reads EAGVAQSPRYKIIEKRQSVAFWCNPISGHATLYWYQQILGQGPKLLIQFQNNGVVDDSQLPKDRFSAERLKGVDSTLKIQPAKLEDSAVYLCASSWDRGGDEQYFGPGTRLTVT.